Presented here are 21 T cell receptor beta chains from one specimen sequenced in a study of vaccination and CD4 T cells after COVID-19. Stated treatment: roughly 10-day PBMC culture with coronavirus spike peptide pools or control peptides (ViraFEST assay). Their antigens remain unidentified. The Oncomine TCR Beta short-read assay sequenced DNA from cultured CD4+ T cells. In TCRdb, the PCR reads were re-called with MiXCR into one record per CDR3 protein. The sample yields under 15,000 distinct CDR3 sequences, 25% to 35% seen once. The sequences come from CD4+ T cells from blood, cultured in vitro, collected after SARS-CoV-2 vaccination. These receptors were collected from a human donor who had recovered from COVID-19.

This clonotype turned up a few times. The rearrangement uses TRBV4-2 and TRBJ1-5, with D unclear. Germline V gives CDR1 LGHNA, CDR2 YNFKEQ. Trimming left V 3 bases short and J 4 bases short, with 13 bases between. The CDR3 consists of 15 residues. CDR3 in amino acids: CASSQDVGRNQPQHF. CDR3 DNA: TGTGCCAGCAGCCAGGATGTGGGTCGGAATCAGCCCCAGCATTTT.

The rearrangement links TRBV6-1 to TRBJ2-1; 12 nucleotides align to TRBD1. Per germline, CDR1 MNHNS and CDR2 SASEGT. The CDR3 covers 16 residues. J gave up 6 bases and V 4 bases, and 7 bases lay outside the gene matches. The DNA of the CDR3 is TGTGCCAGCAGTGTAAGGGGGACAGGGGGCTTCAATGAGCAGTTCTTC. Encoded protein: CASSVRGTGGFNEQFF.

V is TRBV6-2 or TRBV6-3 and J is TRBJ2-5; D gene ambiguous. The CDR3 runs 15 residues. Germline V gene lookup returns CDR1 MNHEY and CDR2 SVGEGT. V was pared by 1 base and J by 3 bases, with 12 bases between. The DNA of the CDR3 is TGTGCCAGCAGTTACTATAAGCCCGTGGAAGAGACCCAGTACTTC. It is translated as CASSYYKPVEETQYF.

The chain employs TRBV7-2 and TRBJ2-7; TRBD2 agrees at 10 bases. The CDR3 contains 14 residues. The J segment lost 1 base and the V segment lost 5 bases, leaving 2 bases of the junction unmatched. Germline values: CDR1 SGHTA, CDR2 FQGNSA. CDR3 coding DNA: TGTGCCAGCAGCCTTAGCGGGAGGTCCTACGAGCAGTACTTC. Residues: CASSLSGRSYEQYF.

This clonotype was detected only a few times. In DNA form, the CDR3 reads TGTGCCAGCAGCTTTGGAAGGGGCACTGAAGCTTTCTTT. Protein: CASSFGRGTEAFF. This chain links TRBV7-2 with TRBJ1-1, with D possibly being TRBD1 (5 bases). Germline V lookup: CDR1 SGHTA, CDR2 FQGNSA. This CDR3 has 13 amino acids. Deletions cut 3 bases from V and 4 bases from J, with 9 bases between.

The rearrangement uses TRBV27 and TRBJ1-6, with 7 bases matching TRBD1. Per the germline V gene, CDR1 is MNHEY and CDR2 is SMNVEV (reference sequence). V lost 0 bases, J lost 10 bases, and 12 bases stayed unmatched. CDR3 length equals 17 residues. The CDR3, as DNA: TGTGCCAGCAGTTTATCGATACGGGACAGTTTGAACTCACCCCTCCACTTT. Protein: CASSLSIRDSLNSPLHF.

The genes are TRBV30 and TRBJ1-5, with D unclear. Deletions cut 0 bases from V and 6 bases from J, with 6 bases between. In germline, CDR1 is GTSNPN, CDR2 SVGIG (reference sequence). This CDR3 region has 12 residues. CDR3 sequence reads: CAWSVRGQPQHF. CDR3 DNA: TGTGCCTGGAGTGTACGGGGTCAGCCCCAGCATTTT.

The CDR3 sequence: CASTTSGTSATDTQYF. As DNA, the CDR3 is TGTGCCAGCACCACCTCGGGGACTAGCGCCACAGATACGCAGTATTTT. The chain combines TRBV7-9 with TRBJ2-3; 10 bases agree with TRBD2. The germline gives CDR1 SEHNR, CDR2 FQNEAQ (reference sequence). The J segment lost 2 bases and the V segment lost 7 bases, leaving 9 bases of the junction unmatched. This CDR3 contains 16 residues.

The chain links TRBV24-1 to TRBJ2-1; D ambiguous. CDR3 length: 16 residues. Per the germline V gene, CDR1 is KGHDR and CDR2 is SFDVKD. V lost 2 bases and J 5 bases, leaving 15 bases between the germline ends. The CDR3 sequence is CATSDSWQAPHNEQFF. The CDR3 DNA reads TGTGCCACCAGTGATTCGTGGCAGGCACCCCACAATGAGCAGTTCTTC.

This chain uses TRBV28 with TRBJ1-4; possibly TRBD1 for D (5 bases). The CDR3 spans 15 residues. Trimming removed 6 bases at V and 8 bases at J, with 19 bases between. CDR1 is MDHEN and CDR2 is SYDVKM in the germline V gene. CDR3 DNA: TGTGCCAGCAGGGGGCAAGGGGAGTTGGGAGAAAAACTGTTTTTT. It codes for CASRGQGELGEKLFF.

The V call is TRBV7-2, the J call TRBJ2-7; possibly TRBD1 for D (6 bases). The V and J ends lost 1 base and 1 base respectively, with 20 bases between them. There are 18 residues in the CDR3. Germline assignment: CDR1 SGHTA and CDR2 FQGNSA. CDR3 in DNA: TGTGCCAGCAGCTTAGTACCATTCGGGACAAGTAATTCCTACGAGCAGTACTTC. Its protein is CASSLVPFGTSNSYEQYF.

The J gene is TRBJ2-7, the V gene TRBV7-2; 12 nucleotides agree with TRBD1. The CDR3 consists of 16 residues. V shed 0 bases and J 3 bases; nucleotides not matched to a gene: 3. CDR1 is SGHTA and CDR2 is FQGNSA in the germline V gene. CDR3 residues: CASSLAGTGGIYEQYF. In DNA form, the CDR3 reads TGTGCCAGCAGCTTAGCGGGGACAGGGGGCATCTACGAGCAGTACTTC.

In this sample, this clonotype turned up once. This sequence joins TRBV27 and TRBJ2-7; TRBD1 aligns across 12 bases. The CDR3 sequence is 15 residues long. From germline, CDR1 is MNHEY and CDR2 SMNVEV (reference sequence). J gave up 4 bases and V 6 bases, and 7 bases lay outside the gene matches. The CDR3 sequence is CASRHGTGGSYEQYF. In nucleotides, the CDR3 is TGTGCCAGCAGACATGGGACAGGGGGCTCTTACGAGCAGTACTTC.

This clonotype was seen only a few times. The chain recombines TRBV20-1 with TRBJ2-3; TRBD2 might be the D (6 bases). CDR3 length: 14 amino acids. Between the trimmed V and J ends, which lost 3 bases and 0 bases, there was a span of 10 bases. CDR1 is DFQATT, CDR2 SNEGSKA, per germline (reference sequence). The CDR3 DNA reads TGCAGTGCTAGGAGGAGCGGGAGCACAGATACGCAGTATTTT. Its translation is CSARRSGSTDTQYF.

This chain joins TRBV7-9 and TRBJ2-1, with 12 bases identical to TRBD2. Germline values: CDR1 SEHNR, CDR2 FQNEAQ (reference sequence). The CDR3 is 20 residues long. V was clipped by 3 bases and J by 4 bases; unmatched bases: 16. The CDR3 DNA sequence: TGTGCCAGCAGCTTCGGTGGGAGGGGAACTAGCGGGAGGCCTTACAATGAGCAGTTCTTC. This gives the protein CASSFGGRGTSGRPYNEQFF.

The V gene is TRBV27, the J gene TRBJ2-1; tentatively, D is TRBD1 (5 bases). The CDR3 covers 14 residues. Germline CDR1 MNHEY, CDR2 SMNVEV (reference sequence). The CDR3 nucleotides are TGTACCTTCCGAAGACAGTACTGGGCAAATGAGCAGTTCTTC. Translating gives CTFRRQYWANEQFF.

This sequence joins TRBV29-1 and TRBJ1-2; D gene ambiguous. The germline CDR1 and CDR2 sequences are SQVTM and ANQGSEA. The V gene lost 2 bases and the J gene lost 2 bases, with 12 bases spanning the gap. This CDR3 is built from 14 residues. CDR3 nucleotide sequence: TGCAGCGTTGAATTCCCCCAGACCAACTATGGCTACACCTTC. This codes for CSVEFPQTNYGYTF. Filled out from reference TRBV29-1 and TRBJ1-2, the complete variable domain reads SAVISQKPSRDICQRGTSLTIQCQVDSQVTMMFWYRQQPGQSLTLIATANQGSEATYESGFVIDKFPISRPNLTFSTLTVSNMSPEDSSIYLCSVEFPQTNYGYTFGSGTRLTVV.

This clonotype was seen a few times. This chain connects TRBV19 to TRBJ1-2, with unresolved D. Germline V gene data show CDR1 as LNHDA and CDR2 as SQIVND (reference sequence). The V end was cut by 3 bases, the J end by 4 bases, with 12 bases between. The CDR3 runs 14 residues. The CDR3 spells CASSIEVGSYGYTF. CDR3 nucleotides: TGTGCCAGTAGTATCGAGGTTGGGAGCTATGGCTACACCTTC.

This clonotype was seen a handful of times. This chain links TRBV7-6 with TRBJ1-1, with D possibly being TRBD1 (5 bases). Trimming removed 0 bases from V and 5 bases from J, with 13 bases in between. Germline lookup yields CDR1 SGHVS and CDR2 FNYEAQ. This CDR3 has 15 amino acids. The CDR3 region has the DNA TGTGCCAGCAGCTTAGCGCGGGGGGTGGGAACTGAAGCTTTCTTT. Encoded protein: CASSLARGVGTEAFF.

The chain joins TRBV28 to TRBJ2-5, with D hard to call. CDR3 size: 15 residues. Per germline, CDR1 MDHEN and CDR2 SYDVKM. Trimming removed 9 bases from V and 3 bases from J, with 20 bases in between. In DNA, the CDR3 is TGTGCCAGTAGGAGAACGAGCAGGCGAGAAGAGACCCAGTACTTC. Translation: CASRRTSRREETQYF. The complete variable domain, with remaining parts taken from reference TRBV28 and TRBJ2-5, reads DVKVTQSSRYLVKRTGEKVFLECVQDMDHENMFWYRQDPGLGLRLIYFSYDVKMKEKGDIPEGYSVSREKKERFSLILESASTNQTSMYLCASRRTSRREETQYFGPGTRLLVL.

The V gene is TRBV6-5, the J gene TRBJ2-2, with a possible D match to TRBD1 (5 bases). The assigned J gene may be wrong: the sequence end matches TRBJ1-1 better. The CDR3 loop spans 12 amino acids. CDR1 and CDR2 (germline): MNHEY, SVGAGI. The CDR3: CASSYSAGGAFF. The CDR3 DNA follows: TGTGCCAGCAGTTACTCGGCGGGGGGAGCTTTCTTT.